Shown below are 20 T cell receptor beta chains from a single sample sequenced in a study of glioma-infiltrating T cells after dendritic cell vaccination. Libraries were prepared by immunoSEQ multiplex PCR; TCRdb keeps only in-frame clonotypes and omits some of them. The sample lists about 82,000 clones, roughly 90% occurring once. This material consisted of blood, taken before dendritic cell vaccination. The receptors originated from a human donor with glioblastoma.

The chain links TRBV6-5 to TRBJ1-3; D is undetermined. The germline CDR1 and CDR2 sequences are MNHEY and SVGAGI. The CDR3 sequence is 16 residues long. V lost 4 bases, J lost 0 bases, and 13 bases lay in between. The CDR3 sequence: CASSSSDTLSGNTIYF. As DNA, the CDR3 is TGTGCCAGCAGTTCCAGTGACACCCTCTCTGGAAACACCATATATTTT.

The chain is built from TRBV19 and TRBJ1-1; D is perhaps TRBD1 (6 bases). This CDR3 is 14 amino acids long. CDR1 LNHDA and CDR2 SQIVND come from the germline V gene (reference sequence). Trimming removed 3 bases at V and 11 bases at J, with 19 bases between. The CDR3 loop reads CASSIGGQRVGAFF. Written as DNA, the CDR3 is TGTGCCAGTAGTATTGGTGGACAGAGGGTAGGCGCTTTCTTT.

The chain couples TRBV12-5 to TRBJ2-5; weak D call: TRBD2 (5 bases). The CDR3 has 13 amino acids. CDR1 is LGHNT, CDR2 FRNRAP, per germline. V gave up 6 bases and J gave up 10 bases, with 18 bases separating them. The CDR3 DNA is TGTGCTAGTGGCCCATGGACTTCTCCGGTCCAGTACTTC. Amino acid sequence: CASGPWTSPVQYF.

The V gene is TRBV7-8, the J gene TRBJ2-2, with D unresolved. Germline lookup yields CDR1 SGHVS and CDR2 FQNEAQ. V was cut by 1 base and J by 0 bases, with 6 bases left in between. This CDR3 region has 15 residues. DNA for the CDR3: TGTGCCAGCAGCTTAGAACAGACGAACACCGGGGAGCTGTTTTTT. Its protein is CASSLEQTNTGELFF.

This chain joins TRBV10-3 and TRBJ1-1; 8 nucleotides agree with TRBD1. Trimming took 5 bases from V and 1 from J; bases not matched to a gene: 9. Germline V gene lookup returns CDR1 ENHRY and CDR2 SYGVKD. This CDR3 comprises 16 residues. The CDR3 sequence is CAISPGQGGWNTEAFF. The CDR3 nucleotides are TGTGCCATCAGTCCAGGACAGGGAGGGTGGAACACTGAAGCTTTCTTT.

The chain links TRBV28 to TRBJ2-1; no reliable D call. Germline CDR1 is MDHEN and CDR2 is SYDVKM. Trimming removed 1 base from V and 7 bases from J, with 5 bases in between. The CDR3 has 12 residues. The CDR3 protein is CASSLSQNEQFF. The CDR3 DNA follows: TGTGCCAGCAGTTTATCCCAGAATGAGCAGTTCTTC. Filled out from reference TRBV28 and TRBJ2-1, the complete variable domain reads DVKVTQSSRYLVKRTGEKVFLECVQDMDHENMFWYRQDPGLGLRLIYFSYDVKMKEKGDIPEGYSVSREKKERFSLILESASTNQTSMYLCASSLSQNEQFFGPGTRLTVL.

The genes are TRBV2 and TRBJ2-5; possibly TRBD1 for D (6 bases). CDR1 and CDR2 (germline): SNHLY, FYNNEI. V was cut by 5 bases and J by 5 bases, with 18 bases left in between. CDR3 length equals 15 residues. The CDR3: CASSLRDKGWETQYF. CDR3 nucleotide sequence: TGTGCCAGCAGTCTCCGGGACAAGGGGTGGGAGACCCAGTACTTC.

V gene TRBV5-4 combines with J gene TRBJ2-7; TRBD2 aligns across 8 bases. The CDR3 is 15 amino acids. V shed 7 bases, J shed 0 bases, and the junction held 9 bases outside the gene matches. Germline CDR1 is SGHNT and CDR2 is YYREEE (reference sequence). CDR3 sequence: CASASGRGVSYEQYF. CDR3 nucleotide sequence: TGTGCCAGCGCTAGTGGGCGGGGGGTCTCCTACGAGCAGTACTTC.

This chain links TRBV2 with TRBJ1-3; weak D call: TRBD1 (5 bases). The CDR3 has 12 residues. CDR1 SNHLY and CDR2 FYNNEI come from the germline V gene. Between the trimmed V and J ends, which lost 5 bases and 10 bases, there was a span of 12 bases. DNA for the CDR3: TGTGCCAGCAGTCAAGAGGGGAGGACCATATATTTT. Its translation is CASSQEGRTIYF.

The V call is TRBV5-1, the J call TRBJ2-7; 7 nucleotides align to TRBD2. V lost 4 bases to trimming and J lost 4 bases; unmatched junction nucleotides: 11. The CDR3 spans 15 residues. Germline V gene data show CDR1 as SGHRS and CDR2 as YFSETQ. The CDR3 sequence is CASSHLRLAGYEQYF. In DNA, the CDR3 is TGCGCCAGCAGCCACCTGAGACTAGCTGGGTACGAGCAGTACTTC.

V usage is TRBV29-1 and J usage is TRBJ1-1; 9 nucleotides match TRBD1. CDR1 and CDR2 from the germline V gene are SQVTM and ANQGSEA. The CDR3 totals 12 residues. V gave up 6 bases and J gave up 8 bases; unmatched junction bases: 7. The CDR3, as DNA: TGCAGCGTGGGGGGACAGGGAGAGGAAGCTTTCTTT. Translating gives CSVGGQGEEAFF.

The V call is TRBV7-9, the J call TRBJ1-1; TRBD1 agrees at 7 bases. Germline CDR1 SEHNR, CDR2 FQNEAQ (reference sequence). The CDR3 is made up of 14 amino acids. V was pared by 5 bases and J by 6 bases, with 9 bases of the junction left unmatched. The CDR3 protein is CASSQQGEGSEAFF. The CDR3 nucleotides read TGTGCCAGCAGCCAGCAGGGGGAAGGATCTGAAGCTTTCTTT.

This clone was counted between two and nine times. DNA for the CDR3: TGCGCCAGCAGCTTGGGGCAGGTCTCCTACGAGCAGTACTTC. Its protein is CASSLGQVSYEQYF. This chain joins TRBV5-1 and TRBJ2-7; D unclear. Germline CDR1 and CDR2: SGHRS and YFSETQ. Between the trimmed V and J ends, which lost 0 bases and 0 bases, there was a span of 7 bases. CDR3 length equals 14 residues.

This clone was detected once. This chain links TRBV7-9 with TRBJ1-1, with 10 bases identical to TRBD1. The CDR3 consists of 15 residues. In germline, CDR1 is SEHNR, CDR2 FQNEAQ (reference sequence). After removal of 3 bases from V and 7 bases from J, the junction contained 8 bases not matched to a gene. The CDR3 DNA reads as TGTGCCAGCAGCTTCCACGGACAGGGGGGAGGTGAAGCTTTCTTT. Translated: CASSFHGQGGGEAFF.

This chain connects TRBV9 to TRBJ2-7, with 7 positions matching TRBD2. Germline trimming cut 4 bases from V and 1 base from J; bases unmatched to any gene: 8. This CDR3 contains 15 residues. Looked up from germline, CDR1 is SGDLS and CDR2 is YYNGEE. CDR3: CASSLGGAGSYEQYF. CDR3 DNA: TGTGCCAGCAGCTTAGGCGGAGCGGGGTCCTACGAGCAGTACTTC.

This chain links TRBV7-3 with TRBJ1-5; tentative D call: TRBD1 (5 bases). The V end was cut by 0 bases, the J end by 3 bases, with 21 bases between. Germline V gene sequence: CDR1 SGHTA, CDR2 FQGTGA. The CDR3 length is 19 residues. DNA for the CDR3: TGTGCCAGCAGCTTAACAGACCAGGGTGGCCAAAGAATCAATCAGCCCCAGCATTTT. Translation gives CASSLTDQGGQRINQPQHF.

A few counts support this clone. CDR3 DNA sequence: TGTGCCAGCAGCCCTTGGCGGGAGGGCTCCTACAATGAGCAGTTCTTC. Its protein product is CASSPWREGSYNEQFF. The rearrangement links TRBV9 to TRBJ2-1; 9 bases agree with TRBD2. CDR1 and CDR2 (germline): SGDLS, YYNGEE. This CDR3 is built from 16 residues. With V trimmed by 4 bases and J by 0 bases, 5 bases remained unmatched.

V gene TRBV30 combines with J gene TRBJ2-3; 8 bases align to TRBD2. The CDR3 consists of 15 residues. Germline V gene lookup returns CDR1 GTSNPN and CDR2 SVGIG (reference sequence). After removal of 7 bases from V and 4 bases from J, the junction contained 13 bases not matched to a gene. The DNA for the CDR3 is TGTGCCTTCATACCCAGCGGGAGAGGGGCAGATACGCAGTATTTT. This translates into CAFIPSGRGADTQYF. Full variable domain (missing parts from reference TRBV30 and TRBJ2-3): SQTIHQWPATLVQPVGSPLSLECTVEGTSNPNLYWYRQAAGRGLQLLFYSVGIGQISSEVPQNLSASRPQDRQFILSSKKLLLSDSGFYLCAFIPSGRGADTQYFGPGTRLTVL.

This chain uses TRBV5-1 with TRBJ1-1; D gene unclear. The CDR3 consists of 13 residues. V was clipped by 0 bases and J by 2 bases, with 5 bases between them. The germline gives CDR1 SGHRS, CDR2 YFSETQ. The CDR3 here is CASSLAQNTEAFF. The CDR3 nucleotides are TGCGCCAGCAGCTTGGCCCAAAACACTGAAGCTTTCTTT.

DNA of the CDR3: TGTGCCAGCAGCCGGGGTCGGGGGACGAATGAGCAGTTCTTC. As protein: CASSRGRGTNEQFF. The chain links TRBV5-6 to TRBJ2-1; tentatively, D is TRBD2 (6 bases). The length of the CDR3 is 14 residues. CDR1 SGHDT and CDR2 YYEEEE come from the germline V gene. V gave up 4 bases and J gave up 7 bases, with 15 bases separating them.